This is a list of T cell receptor beta chains from one sample in a study of shared clonotypes between healthy human individuals. The data were produced by immunoSEQ multiplex PCR, yet TCRdb's version contains in-frame clones alone and is incomplete. The sample includes over 950,000 clones, approximately 80% of them seen just once. The source material was memory CD4+ T cells from PBMCs. Receptor source: a man younger than 35 in good health. Some clones in this sample may be carry-over from other donors' samples. Each CDR3 is given with its conserved first and last residue. A D gene is named only where the DNA matches it firmly.

. | TRBV30 | CAWSVGGLEAFF
. | TRBV2 | CASSESPGGAVANYGYTF
. | TRBV7-9 | CASSLGVQATQETQYF
TRBD1 | TRBV6-1 | CASSEGGTGGFGTPLHF
TRBD1 | TRBV5-6 | CASSLLQDRGEAFF
. | TRBV19 | CASRGGHQPQHF
TRBD1 | TRBV19 | CASSMGQGTDTQYF
. | TRBV15 | CATSRDMTNTEAFF
. | TRBV5-1 | CASSLAGRSGYTF
. | TRBV19 | CASSIVRQLLNTEAFF
. | TRBV6-5 | CASSYSVHGAVEQFF
TRBD2 | TRBV2 | CASRRLAGVDTQYF
. | TRBV7-9 | CASSLTAGGTDTQYF
. | TRBV11-2 | CASSPLADTQYF
TRBD1 | TRBV6-1 | CASSEVWTGGGGNTIYF
TRBD2 | TRBV13 | CASSLGFGGLADYEQYF
TRBD2 | TRBV9 | CASSVATSTSGSTGELFF
. | TRBV7-3 | CASSLQVMDEQFF
. | TRBV2 | CASSGDSYQPQHF
. | TRBV12-2 | CASRLAKFSDENTEAFF
. | TRBV11-2 | CASSPDGGGYTIYF
. | TRBV10-1 | CASSPGHRGGKLFF
. | TRBV28 | CASSSPGGQGRGTLGRGEQFF
. | TRBV21-1 | CASSKRALRYEQYF
. | TRBV11-2 | CASSLVMMSNTEAFF
. | TRBV5-1 | CASSLQPIGDTQYF
TRBD1 | TRBV30 | CAWSVDRGLQQPQHF
TRBD1 | TRBV5-1 | CASSLVGGGTGTHTGELFF
TRBD2 | TRBV6-1 | CAIQAGGPDTQYF
. | TRBV7-2 | CASSPGRGARQETQYF
. | TRBV11-1 | CASSLNRVGTEAFF
TRBD2 | TRBV30 | CARTSGRAGSYNEQFF
TRBD2 | TRBV2 | CASSGLAGGETQYF
TRBD1 | TRBV18 | CASSPRTGNYEQYF
TRBD2 | TRBV2 | CASSFLAGGPVSYNEQFF
. | TRBV10-3 | CAISPLAEDTEAFF
. | TRBV27 | CASSPQGSYGYTF
TRBD2 | TRBV10-3 | CAIIKGLAGNYEQYF
. | TRBV23-1 | CASSQRTASTYEQYF
TRBD1 | TRBV5-5 | CASSTWTGSPYEQYF
. | TRBV30 | CAWSAVRDLQFF